Presented here are 21 T cell receptor beta chains from one specimen sequenced in a study of T cells in Graves' hyperthyroidism and ophthalmopathy. From RNA transcripts, TCR beta CDR3 regions were amplified. A first-round RT-PCR of the TCR CDR3 used the HTBI primer set. TCRdb re-called the multiplex PCR reads through MiXCR, storing one row per CDR3 protein. The sample lists 700,000 or so distinct CDR3 sequences; about 17% were seen once. Sequenced sample: blood. The receptors stem from a man between 18 and 35 years old with Graves' hyperthyroidism.

This chain uses TRBV28 with TRBJ1-3, with D possibly TRBD1 on 5 matching bases. CDR3 size: 15 residues. Trimming took 2 bases from V and 4 from J, leaving 12 bases between them. The germline V gene encodes CDR1 MDHEN and CDR2 SYDVKM. CDR3 residues: CASSLEAGPGNTIYF. DNA for the CDR3: TGTGCCAGCAGTTTAGAGGCAGGGCCAGGAAACACCATATATTTT.

This clonotype was detected only once. This rearrangement joins TRBV4-3 to TRBJ2-3, with D hard to call. Trimming stripped 0 bases from V and 0 bases from J, with 16 bases between. Germline CDR1 reads LGHNA; CDR2 reads YSLEER. The CDR3 runs 18 residues. The CDR3, as DNA: TGCGCCAGCAGCCAAGATCCCCACTACGATCCTAGCACAGATACGCAGTATTTT. Translation: CASSQDPHYDPSTDTQYF.

The V call is TRBV7-8, the J call TRBJ1-4; D is undetermined. Trimming took off 5 bases at V and 1 base at J, with 23 bases between the two ends. The CDR3 runs 19 residues. Germline values: CDR1 SGHVS, CDR2 FQNEAQ. The CDR3: CASSPRRGPRIGTNEKLFF. In DNA, the CDR3 is TGTGCCAGCAGCCCCAGACGCGGCCCGAGGATAGGAACTAATGAAAAACTGTTTTTT.

This clonotype has just a few counts. J is TRBJ2-7 and V is TRBV5-1; D possibly matches TRBD1 or TRBD2 (5 bases each). The ends were cut back, 4 bases at V and 1 base at J, with 15 bases in the middle. Germline V gene sequence: CDR1 SGHRS, CDR2 YFSETQ. The CDR3 spans 15 residues. DNA of the CDR3: TGCGCCAGCAGCCCAATCTCGGGGCCGTCCTACGAGCAGTACTTC. Amino acids: CASSPISGPSYEQYF. Full variable domain (outside the CDR3, taken from reference TRBV5-1 and TRBJ2-7): KAGVTQTPRYLIKTRGQQVTLSCSPISGHRSVSWYQQTPGQGLQFLFEYFSETQRNKGNFPGRFSGRQFSNSRSEMNVSTLELGDSALYLCASSPISGPSYEQYFGPGTRLTVT.

This clonotype was detected many times. The rearrangement links TRBV6-2 or TRBV6-3 to TRBJ2-3; 9 nucleotides line up with TRBD1. CDR3 size: 20 residues. V lost 0 bases, J lost 6 bases, and 19 bases stayed unmatched. From germline, CDR1 is MNHEY and CDR2 SVGEGT. As DNA, the CDR3 is TGTGCCAGCAGTTACTCATTTACCCAACCGGGACAGGGCGGATGGGATACGCAGTATTTT. This translates into CASSYSFTQPGQGGWDTQYF.

This clonotype was seen many times. The V and J genes are TRBV20-1 and TRBJ2-1, with 7 nucleotides matching TRBD2. The length of the CDR3 is 18 residues. Germline CDR1 is DFQATT and CDR2 is SNEGSKA (reference sequence). V lost 0 bases, J lost 7 bases, and 18 bases stayed unmatched. CDR3 sequence (DNA): TGCAGTGCTAGAGATGTCCGACTAGGACTAGGGTCTGAGAATGAGCAGTTCTTC. Translation gives CSARDVRLGLGSENEQFF.

The chain employs TRBV25-1 and TRBJ2-3; 8 bases line up with TRBD1. V dropped 6 bases and J dropped 2; count of bases not matched to a gene: 7. The CDR3 runs to 15 residues. From germline, CDR1 is MGHDK and CDR2 SYGVNS. CDR3 coding DNA: TGTGCCAGCAGCCCTTGGACAGGGAACACAGATACGCAGTATTTT. It encodes CASSPWTGNTDTQYF.

V gene TRBV6-2 or TRBV6-3 combines with J gene TRBJ1-4; D unclear. The CDR3 is 17 residues long. Looked up from germline, CDR1 is MNHEY and CDR2 is SVGEGT. V was clipped by 7 bases and J by 3 bases, with 21 bases between them. The CDR3 nucleotides read TGTGCCAGCACCCGGAGGACGGGAGACGAGGCTAATGAAAAACTGTTTTTT. This sequence encodes CASTRRTGDEANEKLFF.

This clonotype was recorded at least ten times. J is TRBJ2-7 and V is TRBV20-1; TRBD1 matches at 8 bases. With 3 bases clipped from V and 2 bases from J, the junction kept 9 bases outside the gene matches. This CDR3 is 15 amino acids long. The germline gives CDR1 DFQATT, CDR2 SNEGSKA (reference sequence). The CDR3 loop is CSARVKDREAYEQYF. CDR3 in DNA: TGCAGTGCTAGGGTGAAGGACAGGGAAGCCTACGAGCAGTACTTC.

This chain links TRBV19 with TRBJ2-7; 9 nucleotides match TRBD2. J gave up 5 bases and V 5 bases, and 7 bases lay outside the gene matches. Germline assignment: CDR1 LNHDA and CDR2 SQIVND (reference sequence). This CDR3 has 14 amino acids. CDR3 in amino acids: CASSLNSGSNEQYF. The CDR3 DNA follows: TGTGCCAGTAGTTTAAATAGCGGGAGCAACGAGCAGTACTTC.

This clonotype has more than one count but fewer than ten. J is TRBJ2-5 and V is TRBV19; 9 positions agree with TRBD1. CDR3 length: 15 amino acids. With V trimmed by 5 bases and J by 1 base, 5 bases remained unmatched. Germline V gives CDR1 LNHDA, CDR2 SQIVND (reference sequence). The CDR3 nucleotides are TGTGCCAGTAGTCCCCGGGACAGGGCCCAAGAGACCCAGTACTTC. Translating gives CASSPRDRAQETQYF.

V gene TRBV12-5 combines with J gene TRBJ2-5, with D hard to call. Germline V gene sequence: CDR1 LGHNT, CDR2 FRNRAP. The CDR3 has 15 amino acids. V was cut by 1 base and J by 5 bases, with 14 bases left in between. CDR3 in amino acids: CASGLGQVLMETQYF. The CDR3 coding sequence is TGTGCTAGTGGTTTGGGCCAGGTTCTGATGGAGACCCAGTACTTC.

This clonotype was recorded at least ten times. V gene TRBV28 combines with J gene TRBJ1-2; D is possibly TRBD1 (5 bases). CDR1 and CDR2 (germline): MDHEN, SYDVKM. CDR3 size: 13 residues. V lost 3 bases, J lost 5 bases, and 10 bases lay in between. CDR3 residues: CASSFGQGYGYTF. The CDR3, as DNA: TGTGCCAGCAGTTTTGGGCAGGGTTATGGCTACACCTTC.

This chain links TRBV6-2 or TRBV6-3 with TRBJ1-2, with D perhaps TRBD1 (6 bases). The CDR3 loop spans 16 amino acids. The V and J ends lost 5 bases and 7 bases respectively, with 23 bases between them. Germline assignment: CDR1 MNHEY and CDR2 SVGEGT. CDR3 DNA: TGTGCCAGCAGTGCTATTTGGGACAAAGCATATAGTGGCTACACCTTC. It is translated as CASSAIWDKAYSGYTF.

This clonotype was found a few times. The CDR3 nucleotides are TGTGCCAGCAGCCCTTCGACTAGCGGGACTCCCTACGAGCAGTACTTC. Its translation is CASSPSTSGTPYEQYF. The chain uses TRBV7-6 and TRBJ2-7, with 11 bases lining up with TRBD2. Germline trimming cut 5 bases from V and 2 bases from J; bases unmatched to any gene: 8. Per the germline V gene, CDR1 is SGHVS and CDR2 is FNYEAQ. The CDR3 runs 16 residues.

There are many counts of this clonotype. The gene calls are TRBV29-1 and TRBJ2-7, with D unclear. This CDR3 contains 12 residues. Looked up from germline, CDR1 is SQVTM and CDR2 is ANQGSEA. Trimming cost V 0 bases and J 6 bases, with 9 bases left between them. CDR3 region: CSVEDWGREQYF. The CDR3, as DNA: TGCAGCGTTGAAGATTGGGGTCGCGAGCAGTACTTC.

This clonotype has a count of ten or more. This chain joins TRBV28 and TRBJ1-1; D call uncertain. The CDR3 loop spans 16 amino acids. Trimming left V 2 bases short and J 10 bases short, with 23 bases between. Looked up from germline, CDR1 is MDHEN and CDR2 is SYDVKM. CDR3 nucleotides: TGTGCCAGCAGTTTACCTTACGCCCGGGCGGATCTTGGAGCTTTCTTT. Protein: CASSLPYARADLGAFF.

The chain links TRBV4-2 to TRBJ2-7; 10 bases match TRBD1. The CDR3 is 15 residues long. J gave up 5 bases and V 0 bases, and 4 bases lay outside the gene matches. From germline, CDR1 is LGHNA and CDR2 YNFKEQ. The CDR3 DNA is TGTGCCAGCAGCCAAGACTGGGACAGGGGCGACGAGCAGTACTTC. Amino acids: CASSQDWDRGDEQYF.

There are many counts of this clonotype. The chain couples TRBV28 to TRBJ1-1; D gene uncertain. The CDR3 loop spans 15 amino acids. V was cut by 1 base and J by 5 bases, with 14 bases left in between. Germline V gene sequence: CDR1 MDHEN, CDR2 SYDVKM. CDR3 sequence (DNA): TGTGCCAGCAGTTTATATAGGATAGTAAGGACTGAAGCTTTCTTT. Its translation is CASSLYRIVRTEAFF.

The rearrangement joins TRBV2 to TRBJ2-7; D is perhaps TRBD2 (5 bases). Germline V gene sequence: CDR1 SNHLY, CDR2 FYNNEI. Trimming shortened V by 2 bases and J by 7 bases, and 9 bases separated the two germline ends. The length of the CDR3 is 12 residues. This chain's CDR3 is CASSEMGVEQYF. The CDR3 coding sequence is TGTGCCAGCAGTGAAATGGGAGTTGAGCAGTACTTC.

This clonotype was detected many times. The rearrangement uses TRBV6-1 and TRBJ2-1, with D maybe TRBD2 (6 bases). This CDR3 region has 14 residues. The germline V and J ends were trimmed by 9 bases and 4 bases, with 16 bases remaining between them. The germline V gene encodes CDR1 MNHNS and CDR2 SASEGT. The CDR3 bases are TGTGCCAGTCAATTGGGACTCCTTTACAATGAGCAGTTCTTC. Amino acids: CASQLGLLYNEQFF.